These T cell receptor beta chains were read from a single sample in a study of shared T cell receptors in the human thymus. TCRdb's copy holds only in-frame clones and misses some; the assay was immunoSEQ multiplex PCR. The repertoire has a few hundred thousand clones, 95% of them found once; the top ten carry around 0.018%. The sample consisted of thymocytes. The source is a human donor. Both conserved end residues are part of each CDR3. A D gene is named only where the DNA matches it firmly. Clone size is shown for a subset of rows, as once, few, many or a class of expanded clone.

v_call,j_call,d_call,clone_size,cdr3_nt,cdr3_aa
TRBV27,TRBJ2-1,TRBD2,NA,TGTGCCAGCAGTCCCCGACTAGCGGGGGCATACAATGAGCAGTTCTTC,CASSPRLAGAYNEQFF
TRBV28,TRBJ2-1,NA,NA,TGTGCCAGCGACCGCTCCTACAATGAGCAGTTCTTC,CASDRSYNEQFF
TRBV7-4,TRBJ2-6,NA,NA,TGTGCCAGCAGCTTCCGGTGCGGAGTGCCTAACTCTGGGGCCAACGTCCTGACTTTC,CASSFRCGVPNSGANVLTF
TRBV19,TRBJ1-1,NA,NA,TGTGCCAGCCTTCAGGCGAACACTGAAGCTTTCTTT,CASLQANTEAFF
TRBV19,TRBJ1-1,NA,NA,TGTGCCAGTAAAGGGGCGCACCTGAGGAACACTGAAGCTTTCTTT,CASKGAHLRNTEAFF
TRBV7-9,TRBJ1-1,NA,once,TGTGCCAGCAGCCCCCTGGGTGGTTTTTTCACTGAAGCTTTCTTT,CASSPLGGFFTEAFF
TRBV6-5,TRBJ1-5,NA,once,TGTGCCAGCAGCCCGTGGGGGGCGCGTAATCAGCCCCAGCATTTT,CASSPWGARNQPQHF
TRBV4-1,TRBJ2-1,NA,NA,TGCGCCAGCAGCCAAGGAGACTGGGGATACAATGAGCAGTTCTTC,CASSQGDWGYNEQFF
TRBV4-3,TRBJ2-2,NA,NA,TGCGCCAGCAGCCAAGATGGTGGTGCAAATGTGGACACCGGGGAGCTGTTTTTT,CASSQDGGANVDTGELFF
TRBV27,TRBJ2-1,NA,NA,TGTGCCATACGGACCCCCTCCTACAATGAGCAGTTCTTC,CAIRTPSYNEQFF
TRBV9,TRBJ2-1,NA,NA,TGTGCCAGCAGCGCGACTCACAGGGATGAGCAGTTCTTC,CASSATHRDEQFF
TRBV29-1,TRBJ1-1,NA,NA,TGCAGCGTTGACAGGGGAGGCCCTGAAGCTTTCTTT,CSVDRGGPEAFF
TRBV28,TRBJ1-3,NA,few,TGTGCCAGCAGCCTAGGGCGGGGGCGAGGAAACACCATATATTTT,CASSLGRGRGNTIYF
TRBV5-6,TRBJ2-1,NA,NA,TGTGCCAGCAGCTTCTTCACAGGGTATAGTGAGCAGTTCTTC,CASSFFTGYSEQFF
TRBV4-1,TRBJ2-7,TRBD2,NA,TGCGCCAGCTCGGGACTAGCGGGAGGGCCGGACGAGCAGTACTTC,CASSGLAGGPDEQYF
TRBV28,TRBJ2-3,NA,once,TGTGCCAGCAGTTTTAAGGGGCGGCCAGATACGCAGTATTTT,CASSFKGRPDTQYF
TRBV5-8,TRBJ1-3,NA,NA,TGTGCCCTCTCGCGCCGGCCGAGCTCTGGAAACACCATATATTTT,CALSRRPSSGNTIYF
TRBV27,TRBJ1-1,TRBD1,NA,TGTGCCAGCAGTTTATCGCGGACAGGGCTGAGGTACACTGAAGCTTTCTTT,CASSLSRTGLRYTEAFF
TRBV9,TRBJ2-1,NA,NA,TGTGCCAGCAGCGTAGCTCAGCAGCGACGCTACAATGAGCAGTTCTTC,CASSVAQQRRYNEQFF
TRBV28,TRBJ2-7,NA,NA,TGTGCCAGCAGTTCAGACAGGTCTTACTACGAGCAGTACTTC,CASSSDRSYYEQYF
TRBV2,TRBJ2-7,NA,NA,TGTGCCAGCAGTGAGCTCGCCGGGCAAACCCCCTACGAGCAGTACTTC,CASSELAGQTPYEQYF
TRBV5-1,TRBJ2-1,TRBD2,NA,TGCGCCAGCAGGGACGGGAGGGGCAATGAGCAGTTCTTC,CASRDGRGNEQFF
TRBV27,TRBJ1-1,NA,NA,TGTGCCAGCAGGGTACAGGGTTTTAACACTGAAGCTTTCTTT,CASRVQGFNTEAFF
TRBV5-1,TRBJ2-7,TRBD2,NA,TGCGCCAGCAGCTTGCGCGGGAGAGGGGCCTACGAGCAGTACTTC,CASSLRGRGAYEQYF
TRBV27,TRBJ2-2,TRBD2,NA,TGTGCCAGCAGTCCCCCCCCTAACGGCGGGAGGGCTATTATCGGGGAGCTGTTTTTT,CASSPPPNGGRAIIGELFF
TRBV18,TRBJ2-3,NA,NA,TGTGCCAGCTCACCTGGCACCTCCCGGAATGCGGATAAGGCTTTAACGCAGTATTTT,CASSPGTSRNADKALTQYF
TRBV4-1,TRBJ2-3,TRBD2,NA,TGCGCCAGCAGCCAAGTTCTTCGACTAGCGGGAGAAGATACGCAGTATTTT,CASSQVLRLAGEDTQYF
TRBV5-4,TRBJ2-3,NA,NA,TGTGCCAGCAGCTTGGGCAGGGGCACCACAGATACGCAGTATTTT,CASSLGRGTTDTQYF
TRBV7-9,TRBJ1-2,NA,NA,TGTGCCAGCAGCCCTGCTTATGGCTACACCTTC,CASSPAYGYTF
TRBV4-1,TRBJ2-5,NA,NA,TGCGCCAGCAGCCAAGACGGAGAAGAGACCCAGTACTTC,CASSQDGEETQYF
TRBV9,TRBJ1-2,NA,NA,TGTGCCAGCACCACCCTCTTGGGATGGGGGGGGATTGGCTATGGCTACACCTTC,CASTTLLGWGGIGYGYTF
TRBV27,TRBJ2-2,NA,NA,TGTGCCAGCAGTCTCAAGCGACCGGGGGAGCTGTTTTTT,CASSLKRPGELFF
TRBV11-2,TRBJ1-4,NA,NA,TGTGCCAGCAGCTTATTTAGAGATAGTAATGAAAAACTGTTTTTT,CASSLFRDSNEKLFF
TRBV14,TRBJ2-7,TRBD2,few,TGTGCCAGCAGCCAAGGGGATCTGTTCCTAGCGGGAGGCTACGAGCAGTACTTC,CASSQGDLFLAGGYEQYF
TRBV30,TRBJ2-3,NA,NA,TGTGCCTGGACTGGTGTCACAGATACGCAGTATTTT,CAWTGVTDTQYF
TRBV21-1,TRBJ1-2,NA,NA,TGTGCCCAGGTTCGGGGGGTTAACTATGGCTACACCTTC,CAQVRGVNYGYTF
TRBV7-9,TRBJ1-2,NA,NA,TGTGCCAGCAGCTTCGATCCCCTTGAAACGACAAGTCGCTATGGCTACACCTTC,CASSFDPLETTSRYGYTF
TRBV5-4,TRBJ1-2,TRBD1,NA,TGTGCCAGCAGACACGAAGTCGTACAGGGGGACTATGGCTACACCTTC,CASRHEVVQGDYGYTF
TRBV4-2,TRBJ2-2,NA,NA,TGTGCCAGCAGCCCGGGGGGGAACAGGGGGCAGTCCGGGGAGCTGTTTTTT,CASSPGGNRGQSGELFF
TRBV6-5,TRBJ1-4,NA,NA,TGTGCCAGCAGTTACTCGGGACCCGGGCGGGTTGAAAAACTGTTTTTT,CASSYSGPGRVEKLFF
TRBV7-2,TRBJ2-1,TRBD2,NA,TGTGCCAGCAGCTTCTATCGGGCGGGAGGGACCTACAATGAGCAGTTCTTC,CASSFYRAGGTYNEQFF
TRBV18,TRBJ2-3,NA,NA,TGTGCCAGCTCACCCCGTGCAGACCAACACACAGATACGCAGTATTTT,CASSPRADQHTDTQYF
TRBV28,TRBJ2-2,TRBD2,NA,TGTGCCAGCAGTTTAATAGCGGGGGGGTACACCGGGGAGCTGTTTTTT,CASSLIAGGYTGELFF
TRBV7-2,TRBJ2-1,TRBD1,NA,TGTGCCAGCAGCTTACCAGGGGGCTACAATGAGCAGTTCTTC,CASSLPGGYNEQFF
TRBV11-2,TRBJ2-3,TRBD1,once,TGTGCCAGCAGCTGGGACAGGGGCCCAGATACGCAGTATTTT,CASSWDRGPDTQYF
TRBV29-1,TRBJ2-1,NA,NA,TGCAGCGTTGAGGGACCAGCGGGCGGTGAGCAGTTCTTC,CSVEGPAGGEQFF
TRBV7-6,TRBJ1-1,TRBD1,once,TGTGCCAGCAGCTTAGGACAGGGGGGGATGAACACTGAAGCTTTCTTT,CASSLGQGGMNTEAFF
TRBV29-1,TRBJ2-7,NA,NA,TGCAGCGTTGAAGAGTTAGCGTACCCCTACGAGCAGTACTTC,CSVEELAYPYEQYF
TRBV11-2,TRBJ2-3,TRBD2,NA,TGTGCCAGCAGCTTAAATCGCGGGAGGGGAGCAGATACGCAGTATTTT,CASSLNRGRGADTQYF
TRBV5-8,TRBJ2-3,TRBD2,NA,TGTGCCAGCAGCCGACTAGCGGGAGGCCTTAGCACAGATACGCAGTATTTT,CASSRLAGGLSTDTQYF
TRBV27,TRBJ1-5,NA,NA,TGTGCCAGCAGTTTATCGGGCTGGGGAAGCAATCAGCCCCAGCATTTT,CASSLSGWGSNQPQHF
TRBV28,TRBJ2-7,NA,NA,TGTGCCAGCAGTTTAACCCAGGGGTACGAGCAGTACTTC,CASSLTQGYEQYF
TRBV28,TRBJ2-2,NA,NA,TGTGCCAGCAGGCCAAGGCGGGACGCCACCGGGGAGCTGTTTTTT,CASRPRRDATGELFF
TRBV27,TRBJ2-5,TRBD1,NA,TGTGCCAGCAGCCTCCTGACAGGGATGGATGAGACCCAGTACTTC,CASSLLTGMDETQYF
TRBV12-5,TRBJ2-1,TRBD2,NA,TGTGCTAGTGGTCCACCCCTAGCGGGAAGTTCTAGGCCCAATGAGCAGTTCTTC,CASGPPLAGSSRPNEQFF
TRBV5-6,TRBJ1-5,NA,NA,TGTGCCAGCAGCTTGGGCAATCAGCCCCAGCATTTT,CASSLGNQPQHF